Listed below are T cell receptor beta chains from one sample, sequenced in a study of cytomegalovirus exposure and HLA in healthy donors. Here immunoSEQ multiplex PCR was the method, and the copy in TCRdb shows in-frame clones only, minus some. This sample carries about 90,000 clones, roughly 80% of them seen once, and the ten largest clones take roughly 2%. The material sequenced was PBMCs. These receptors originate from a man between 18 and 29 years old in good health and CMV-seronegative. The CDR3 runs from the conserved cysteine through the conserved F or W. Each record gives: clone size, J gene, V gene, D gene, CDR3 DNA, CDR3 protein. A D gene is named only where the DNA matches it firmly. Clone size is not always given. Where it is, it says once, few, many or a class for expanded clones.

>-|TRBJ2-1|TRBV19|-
TGTGCCACCCGGGGTAGGGCCTACAATGAGCAGTTCTTC
CATRGRAYNEQFF
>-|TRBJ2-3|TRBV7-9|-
TGTGCCAGCAGCCCGCAGAGCACAGATACGCAGTATTTT
CASSPQSTDTQYF
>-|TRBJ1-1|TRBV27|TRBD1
TGTGCCAGCAGTTTATCGGGTCGGGCAGGGGGATTATCTGAAGCTTTCTTT
CASSLSGRAGGLSEAFF
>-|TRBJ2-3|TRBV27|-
TGTGCCAGCAGTACATTACAGGGAGATACGCAGTATTTT
CASSTLQGDTQYF
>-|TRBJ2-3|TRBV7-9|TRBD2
TGTGCCAGCAGCTTCACTAGCGGAGCTAGCACAGATACGCAGTATTTT
CASSFTSGASTDTQYF
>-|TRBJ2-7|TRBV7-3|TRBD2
TGTGCCAGCAGCTCCTACAGCGGGAGCGAGCAGTACTTC
CASSSYSGSEQYF
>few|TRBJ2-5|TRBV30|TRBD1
TGTGCCTGGAGTCCACTGGGACAGAGAAAAGAGACCCAGTACTTC
CAWSPLGQRKETQYF
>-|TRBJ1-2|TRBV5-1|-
TGCGCCAGCAGCTTGGTGGCGTCAGGGGCCAACCACCTGCCGGGCTACACCTTC
CASSLVASGANHLPGYTF
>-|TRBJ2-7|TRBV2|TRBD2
TGTGCCAGCAGGGGACTAGCGGGAGGCTACGAGCAGTACTTC
CASRGLAGGYEQYF
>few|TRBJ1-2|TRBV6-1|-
TGTGCCAGCAGTGAAGATGTCCGAAACTATGACTACACCTTC
CASSEDVRNYDYTF
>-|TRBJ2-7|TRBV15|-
TGTGCCACCAGCAGCGGACAAGGCGAGCAGTACTTC
CATSSGQGEQYF
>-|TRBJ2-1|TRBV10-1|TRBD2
TGCGCCAGCAGTGACAGCGGGAGGCCCTCCTACAATGAGCAGTTCTTC
CASSDSGRPSYNEQFF
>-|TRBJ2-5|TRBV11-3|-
TGTGCCAGCAGCCGAGGGGGAAGCGAGACCCAGTACTTC
CASSRGGSETQYF
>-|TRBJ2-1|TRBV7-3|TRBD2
TGTGCCAGCAGCTCCCAGTGGCTAGCGGGATCCTACAATGAGCAGTTCTTC
CASSSQWLAGSYNEQFF
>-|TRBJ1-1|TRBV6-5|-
TGTGCCAGCAGTGAGGACAGAGTGAACACTGAAGCTTTCTTT
CASSEDRVNTEAFF
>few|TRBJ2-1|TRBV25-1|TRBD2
TGTGCCAGCAGTGGGGGGGGAGGCGGGAGGAGGTACAATGAGCAGTTCTTC
CASSGGGGGRRYNEQFF
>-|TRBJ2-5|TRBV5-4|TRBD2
TGTGCCAGCAGCTTGGAAGGGACTAGGTCTAGGGAGACCCAGTACTTC
CASSLEGTRSRETQYF
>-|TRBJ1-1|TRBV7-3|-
TGTGCCAGCAGCAATACAGGGTTTGCTACTGAAGCTTTCTTT
CASSNTGFATEAFF
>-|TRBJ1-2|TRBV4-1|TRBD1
TGCGCCAGCAGCCAATCCGGACAGGGGGAAAACTATGGCTACACCTTC
CASSQSGQGENYGYTF
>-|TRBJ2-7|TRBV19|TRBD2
TGTGCCAGTGCCCCGGTGATTCGGTTGGGGACTAGCGGGAACTCCTACGAGCAGTACTTC
CASAPVIRLGTSGNSYEQYF
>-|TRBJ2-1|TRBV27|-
TGTGCCAGCAGTTTAGACAGGGGTGGCCGACTAGCGGAACACAATGAGCAGTTCTTC
CASSLDRGGRLAEHNEQFF
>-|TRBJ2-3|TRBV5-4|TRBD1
TGTGCCAGCAGCGACAGGGGAAGCACAGATACGCAGTATTTT
CASSDRGSTDTQYF
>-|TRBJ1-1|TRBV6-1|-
TGTGCCAGCAGTGAAGCCCAGCGGAGGGAAGCTTTCTTT
CASSEAQRREAFF
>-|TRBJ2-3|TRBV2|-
TGTGCCAGTATCACGGTTTCCCCAGATACGCAGTATTTT
CASITVSPDTQYF
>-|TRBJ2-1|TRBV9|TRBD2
TGTGCCAGCAGCGGACTAGCGGGAGGAGAGTACAATGAGCAGTTCTTC
CASSGLAGGEYNEQFF
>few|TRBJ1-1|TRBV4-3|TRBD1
TGCGCCAGCAGCCAAGTAACGCGCTTTATGGGACAGCAGGGGAATGAAGCTTTCTTT
CASSQVTRFMGQQGNEAFF
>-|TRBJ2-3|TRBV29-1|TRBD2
TGCAGCGTTGAATTCCCACTAGCGGGAGACACAGATACGCAGTATTTT
CSVEFPLAGDTDTQYF
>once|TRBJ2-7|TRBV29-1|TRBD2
TGCAGCGTTGAGGGTCTAGCGGGACCCTCTTCCTACGAGCAGTACTTC
CSVEGLAGPSSYEQYF
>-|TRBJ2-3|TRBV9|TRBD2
TGTGCCAGCAGCGTAGAGAGCGGGAGTGATACGCAGTATTTT
CASSVESGSDTQYF
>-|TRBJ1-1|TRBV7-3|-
TGTGCCAGCAGCTTAAGGGGGGACCTGAACACTGAAGCTTTCTTT
CASSLRGDLNTEAFF
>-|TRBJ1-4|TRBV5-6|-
TGTGCCAGCAGCTCGGGGAGGGTAGGAGAAAAACTGTTTTTT
CASSSGRVGEKLFF
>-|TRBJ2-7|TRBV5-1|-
TGCGCCAGCAGCCCGATGGGGAGCTACGAGCAGTACTTC
CASSPMGSYEQYF
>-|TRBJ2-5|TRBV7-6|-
TGTGCCAGCAGCTTAGGAGGCACCGTAGAGACCCAGTACTTC
CASSLGGTVETQYF
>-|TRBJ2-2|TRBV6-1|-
TGTGCCAGCACGGGGACAACGAACACCGGGGAGCTGTTTTTT
CASTGTTNTGELFF
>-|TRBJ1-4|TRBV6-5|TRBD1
TGTGCCAGCAGTTACGCAGGGGGCCGTGAAAAACTGTTTTTT
CASSYAGGREKLFF
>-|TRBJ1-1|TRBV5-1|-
TGCGCCAGCAGCTTGCAGGCCTTGAACACTGAAGCTTTCTTT
CASSLQALNTEAFF
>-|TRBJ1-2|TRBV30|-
TGTGCCTGGCAGGGGAACTATGGCTACACCTTC
CAWQGNYGYTF
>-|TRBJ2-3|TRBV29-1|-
TGCAGCGCTCGGACCGGGGCAGATACGCAGTATTTT
CSARTGADTQYF
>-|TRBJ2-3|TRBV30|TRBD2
TGTGCCTGGAGTCGGCAGGGACTAGCGGGAGGAAAGGATACGCAGTATTTT
CAWSRQGLAGGKDTQYF
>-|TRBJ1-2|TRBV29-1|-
TGCAGCGCATTCTCGTCTACAGGGCAACTGGGCTACACCTTC
CSAFSSTGQLGYTF
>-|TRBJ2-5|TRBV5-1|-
TGCGCCAGCAGCTTGGGGCTAGGCCCGCGCGGGGAGACCCAGTACTTC
CASSLGLGPRGETQYF
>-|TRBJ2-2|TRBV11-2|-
TGTGCCAGCAGCCCTAGTGGGGGGTCAGGACAAACCGGGGAGCTGTTTTTT
CASSPSGGSGQTGELFF
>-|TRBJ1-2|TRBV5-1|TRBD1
TGCGCCAGCAGCACAGGGACAGCTGCACTCTATGGCTACACCTTC
CASSTGTAALYGYTF
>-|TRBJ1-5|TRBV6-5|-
TGTGCCAGCAGTGCCGACAGAGGCAATCAGCCCCAGCATTTT
CASSADRGNQPQHF
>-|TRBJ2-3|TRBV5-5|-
TGTGCCAGCAGCTTGTTGGCGGGAGATACGCAGTATTTT
CASSLLAGDTQYF
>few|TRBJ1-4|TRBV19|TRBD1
TGTGCCAGTAGTACCCAGACAGGGCGGATCGAAAAACTGTTTTTT
CASSTQTGRIEKLFF
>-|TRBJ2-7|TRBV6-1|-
TGTGCCGGCTCATGGGGGCCGTCCTACGAGCAGTACTTC
CAGSWGPSYEQYF
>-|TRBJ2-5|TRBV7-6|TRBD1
TGTGCCAGCAGCCCCCCCGGCAGGGGGGAGACCCAGTACTTC
CASSPPGRGETQYF
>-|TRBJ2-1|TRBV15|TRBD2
TGTGCCACCAGCAGAGTGTCGGGAGGGCCAGATGAGCAGTTCTTC
CATSRVSGGPDEQFF
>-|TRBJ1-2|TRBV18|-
TGTGCCAGCTCACCCAATGGGCGAAACTCCTATGGCTACACCTTC
CASSPNGRNSYGYTF
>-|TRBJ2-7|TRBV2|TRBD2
TGTGCCAGCCTTAGGTCCCGGGAGGGCCTCGACGAGCAGTACTTC
CASLRSREGLDEQYF
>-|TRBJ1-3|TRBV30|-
TGTGCCTGGGGTACCGCGGGCACCATATATTTT
CAWGTAGTIYF
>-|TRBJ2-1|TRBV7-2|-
TGTGCCAGCAGCCCACGCCGGACTTTTTGGCCTGAGCAGTTCTTC
CASSPRRTFWPEQFF